This TCR beta chain comes out of a study of T cell clones after liver transplantation. Study-level background: TCRbeta sequencing after a pre-transplant mixed lymphocyte reaction identified graft-donor-reactive clones, later tracked in post-transplant blood. Tolerance: complete withdrawal held at least one year, liver enzymes staying within twice normal.

Sequencing was performed with immunoSEQ multiplex PCR; in TCRdb, only in-frame clones are kept and a portion is missing. In the table there are 70,000 to 80,000 clones, about 88% of which are singletons. Germline V gene data show CDR1 as MNHEY and CDR2 as SVGAGI. The CDR3 extends over 12 amino acids. Trimming left V 6 bases short and J 6 bases short, with 12 bases between. The rearrangement uses TRBV6-5 and TRBJ2-7; possibly TRBD2 for D (5 bases). The sample here was CD4+ T cells from blood, taken before liver transplant. This clonotype was sampled from a human donor who received a liver transplant. Written as DNA, the CDR3 is TGTGCCAGCAGACGGACTCGGGGCGAGCAGTACTTC. Translation: CASRRTRGEQYF.